The 8 T cell receptor beta chains presented below share a single source sample, sequenced in a study of cytomegalovirus exposure and HLA in healthy donors. The PCR used 60 Vbeta and 13 Jbeta primers. Using immunoSEQ multiplex PCR, the repertoire was profiled, and TCRdb retains in-frame clones only, with some absent. The top ten clones hold less than 8.5% of a sample with around 150,000 clones, approximately 70% of them seen once. The material sequenced was PBMCs. The source is a middle-aged man in good health and CMV-seropositive.

The chain employs TRBV25-1 and TRBJ1-1; D unclear. CDR1 and CDR2 from the germline V gene are MGHDK and SYGVNS. The length of the CDR3 is 14 residues. Trimming shortened V by 4 bases and J by 1 base, and 10 bases separated the two germline ends. CDR3 DNA sequence: TGTGCCAGCAGTGGACTTACATGGAACACTGAAGCTTTCTTT. Its protein is CASSGLTWNTEAFF.

The CDR3 loop is CASSGGRTGADNEQFF. The CDR3 nucleotides read TGTGCCAGCTCCGGGGGCCGGACAGGGGCTGACAATGAGCAGTTCTTC. This sequence joins TRBV18 and TRBJ2-1, with 9 positions matching TRBD1. With V trimmed by 6 bases and J by 5 bases, 11 bases remained unmatched. The CDR3 covers 16 residues. The germline V gene has CDR1 KGHSH and CDR2 LQKENI.

The chain carries TRBV5-4 and TRBJ2-5; D is perhaps TRBD2 (7 bases). Trimming removed 4 bases from V and 5 bases from J, with 18 bases in between. The V gene's germline CDR1 is SGHNT and CDR2 YYREEE (reference sequence). The CDR3 sequence is 15 residues long. CDR3 protein: CASSPLRGAEETQYF. In DNA form, the CDR3 reads TGTGCCAGCAGCCCACTTCGGGGGGCGGAGGAGACCCAGTACTTC.

The rearrangement joins TRBV6-6 to TRBJ1-2; possible D gene TRBD1, 6 bases. The ends were cut back, 6 bases at V and 6 bases at J, with 11 bases in the middle. Per the germline V gene, CDR1 is MNHNY and CDR2 is SVGAGI (reference sequence). The CDR3 runs 12 residues. As DNA, the CDR3 is TGTGCCAGCAGGAGGGGGGGAGATGGCTACACCTTC. As protein: CASRRGGDGYTF.

This clone was observed once. This chain links TRBV2 with TRBJ2-7; D may be TRBD2 (7 bases). Trimming stripped 4 bases from V and 9 bases from J, with 10 bases between. The CDR3 has 11 residues. The germline CDR1 and CDR2 sequences are SNHLY and FYNNEI. The CDR3 sequence: CASSGAGAQYF. DNA of the CDR3: TGTGCCAGCAGTGGGGCGGGGGCGCAGTACTTC.

This clone was detected only a few times. This chain joins TRBV29-1 and TRBJ1-5; 7 bases agree with TRBD1. CDR3 length: 14 residues. CDR1 is SQVTM, CDR2 ANQGSEA, per germline. With 6 bases clipped from V and 4 bases from J, the junction kept 9 bases outside the gene matches. CDR3 protein: CSVKISGGNQPQHF. The CDR3 DNA follows: TGCAGCGTCAAGATCTCAGGGGGGAATCAGCCCCAGCATTTT.

This chain connects TRBV2 to TRBJ1-1; TRBD1 might be the D (5 bases). The germline CDR1 and CDR2 sequences are SNHLY and FYNNEI. The CDR3 spans 13 residues. Trimming pared 5 bases from V and 5 bases from J, leaving 12 bases between. The CDR3 sequence is CASSPSGWTEAFF. The CDR3, as DNA: TGTGCCAGCAGTCCCTCAGGGTGGACTGAAGCTTTCTTT.

This clone has only a few counts. The sample contains more than one DNA sequence encoding this CDR3. The genes are TRBV5-1 and TRBJ2-3; TRBD2 might be the D (5 bases). V lost 4 bases and J lost 3, with 9 bases in between. Per the germline V gene, CDR1 is SGHRS and CDR2 is YFSETQ. This CDR3 has 13 amino acids. The CDR3 sequence is CASSPGVTDTQYF. DNA for the CDR3: TGCGCCAGCAGCCCCGGGGTTACAGATACGCAGTATTTT. Complete variable domain (other parts from reference TRBV5-1 and TRBJ2-3): KAGVTQTPRYLIKTRGQQVTLSCSPISGHRSVSWYQQTPGQGLQFLFEYFSETQRNKGNFPGRFSGRQFSNSRSEMNVSTLELGDSALYLCASSPGVTDTQYFGPGTRLTVL.